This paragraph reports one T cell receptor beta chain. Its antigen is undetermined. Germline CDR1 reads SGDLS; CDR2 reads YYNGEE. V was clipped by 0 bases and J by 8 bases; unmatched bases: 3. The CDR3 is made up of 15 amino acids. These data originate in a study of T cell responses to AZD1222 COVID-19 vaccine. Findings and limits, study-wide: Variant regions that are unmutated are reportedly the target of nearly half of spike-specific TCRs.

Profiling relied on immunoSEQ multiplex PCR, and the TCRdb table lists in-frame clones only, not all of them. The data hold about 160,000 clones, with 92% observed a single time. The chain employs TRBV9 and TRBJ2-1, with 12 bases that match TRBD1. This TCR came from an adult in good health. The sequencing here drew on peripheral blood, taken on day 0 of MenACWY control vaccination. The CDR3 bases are TGTGCCAGCAGCGTAGTAGGGACAGGGGGCGATGAGCAGTTCTTC. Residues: CASSVVGTGGDEQFF. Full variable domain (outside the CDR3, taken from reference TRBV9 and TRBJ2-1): DSGVTQTPKHLITATGQRVTLRCSPRSGDLSVYWYQQSLDQGLQFLIQYYNGEERAKGNILERFSAQQFPDLHSELNLSSLELGDSALYFCASSVVGTGGDEQFFGPGTRLTVL.